This passage covers 3 T cell receptor beta chains from one sample sequenced in a study of control samples from healthy donors and cancer patients. Some clones are missing from TCRdb's copy, which holds only in-frame ones; the method was immunoSEQ multiplex PCR. The repertoire holds approximately 87,000 clones, approximately 94% seen once, with over 0.95% in the top ten. The sequenced material came from PBMCs. These receptors originate from a woman in her thirties or forties with lung cancer.

The chain employs TRBV7-3 and TRBJ2-1; 9 positions match TRBD2. V was clipped by 1 base and J by 7 bases; unmatched bases: 5. Germline CDR1 and CDR2: SGHTA and FQGTGA. The CDR3 sequence is 15 residues long. The CDR3, as DNA: TGTGCCAGCAGCTTAAGCGCGGGGGGGCGGAATGAGCAGTTCTTC. Translation gives CASSLSAGGRNEQFF.

The chain has TRBV3-1 (or the pseudogene TRBV3-2) and TRBJ2-3, with D perhaps matching TRBD2 (5 bases). CDR1 LGHDT and CDR2 YNNKEL come from the germline V gene (reference sequence). This CDR3 contains 16 residues. Trimming took off 4 bases at V and 4 bases at J, with 18 bases between the two ends. DNA for the CDR3: TGTGCCAGCAGCCGACGACTGTCCCCCGGGGCAGATACGCAGTATTTT. Its translation: CASSRRLSPGADTQYF.

This clone was observed once. The chain employs TRBV30 and TRBJ1-2; D unclear. Trimming took 1 base from V and 8 from J, leaving 14 bases between them. The CDR3 sequence is 13 residues long. From germline, CDR1 is GTSNPN and CDR2 SVGIG (reference sequence). Written as DNA, the CDR3 is TGTGCCTGGAGTGAACAAGGGTTTAAGGGCTACACCTTC. It specifies CAWSEQGFKGYTF.